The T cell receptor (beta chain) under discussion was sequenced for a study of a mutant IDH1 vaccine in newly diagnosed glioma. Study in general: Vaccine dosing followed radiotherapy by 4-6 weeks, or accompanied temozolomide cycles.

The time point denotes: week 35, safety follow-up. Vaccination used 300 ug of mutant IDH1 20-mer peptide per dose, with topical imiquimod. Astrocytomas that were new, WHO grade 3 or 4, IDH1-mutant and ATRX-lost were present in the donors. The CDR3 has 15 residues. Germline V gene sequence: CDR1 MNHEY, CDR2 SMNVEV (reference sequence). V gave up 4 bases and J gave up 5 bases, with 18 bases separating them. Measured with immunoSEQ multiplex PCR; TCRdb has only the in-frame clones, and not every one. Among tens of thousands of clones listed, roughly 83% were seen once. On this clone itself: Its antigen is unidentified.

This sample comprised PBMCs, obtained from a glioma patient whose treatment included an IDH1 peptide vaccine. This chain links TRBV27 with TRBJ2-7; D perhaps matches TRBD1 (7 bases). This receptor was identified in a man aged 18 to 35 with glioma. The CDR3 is CASSSRPGGINEQYF. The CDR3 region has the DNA TGTGCCAGCAGTTCCCGTCCAGGGGGGATCAACGAGCAGTACTTC.